These 31 T cell receptor beta chains share one sample of origin, sequenced in a study of beta chain features in type 1 diabetes. Study results and limitations: Among all four CD4+ subsets, Type 1 diabetes patients had TCRB CDR3s that were moderately but significantly shorter.

Their antigen targets remain unknown. Every isolated RNA sample was fully reverse transcribed, so sequencing captured expressed TCRB transcripts. Clones were sequenced by immunoSEQ multiplex PCR, and TCRdb holds only the in-frame ones, with some missing. The sample consists of around 280,000 clones, over 12% of them appearing once. Material: naive CD4+ T cells from blood. The receptors were sampled from a man aged 18 to 29 with type 1 diabetes.

The chain joins TRBV30 to TRBJ2-3; 11 bases are a match to TRBD1. The CDR3 has 14 residues. CDR1 and CDR2 from the germline V gene are GTSNPN and SVGIG (reference sequence). The ends lost 4 bases at V and 7 bases at J; junction bases unmatched: 7. The DNA of the CDR3 is TGTGCCTGGATTCGGGACAGGGGGACGAATACGCAGTATTTT. It yields the protein CAWIRDRGTNTQYF.

The chain couples TRBV6-4 to TRBJ2-1; possible D gene TRBD2, 5 bases. Trimming cost V 5 bases and J 4 bases, with 9 bases left between them. This CDR3 contains 13 residues. CDR1 is MRHNA and CDR2 is SNTAGT in the germline V gene. The CDR3 DNA is TGTGCCAGCAGTCCCCAGCGGTACAATGAGCAGTTCTTC. It specifies CASSPQRYNEQFF.

This clone was seen a few times. The V gene is TRBV11-2, the J gene TRBJ2-1; 14 nucleotides align to TRBD2. The CDR3 consists of 15 residues. Germline V CDR1 and CDR2: SGHAT, FQNNGV. V lost 5 bases and J lost 8; bases outside the gene matches: 5. CDR3 coding DNA: TGTGCCAGCAGCGCGACTAGCGGGGGGGCCTATGAGCAGTTCTTC. Encoded protein: CASSATSGGAYEQFF.

V and J are TRBV11-2 and TRBJ2-7; 7 nucleotides line up with TRBD1. Looked up from germline, CDR1 is SGHAT and CDR2 is FQNNGV. Trimming removed 5 bases from V and 2 bases from J; junction bases left unmatched: 9. The CDR3 is made up of 15 amino acids. CDR3 loop: CASSAAPTGPYEQYF. The CDR3 DNA sequence: TGTGCCAGCAGCGCTGCCCCGACAGGGCCCTACGAGCAGTACTTC.

V usage is TRBV5-4 and J usage is TRBJ2-2; 9 bases match TRBD1. The V and J ends lost 1 base and 6 bases, in that order; junction bases with no gene match: 10. The CDR3 length is 17 residues. Per germline, CDR1 SGHNT and CDR2 YYREEE (reference sequence). The CDR3: CASSLRSGTGIAGELFF. CDR3 nucleotide sequence: TGTGCCAGCAGCTTGAGGAGCGGGACAGGGATTGCCGGGGAGCTGTTTTTT.

The chain carries TRBV5-1 and TRBJ2-3; TRBD2 matches 9 bases. The CDR3 contains 16 residues. V lost 5 bases and J lost 0; bases outside the gene matches: 7. Germline CDR1 reads SGHRS; CDR2 reads YFSETQ. CDR3 bases: TGCGCCAGCAGTCAGCGACTAGCGGATAGCACAGATACGCAGTATTTT. This translates into CASSQRLADSTDTQYF. The full variable domain, its missing parts supplied by reference TRBV5-1 and TRBJ2-3, is KAGVTQTPRYLIKTRGQQVTLSCSPISGHRSVSWYQQTPGQGLQFLFEYFSETQRNKGNFPGRFSGRQFSNSRSEMNVSTLELGDSALYLCASSQRLADSTDTQYFGPGTRLTVL.

This clone has only a few counts. J is TRBJ1-5 and V is TRBV4-3; D is uncertain. The V gene lost 2 bases and the J gene lost 7 bases, with 9 bases spanning the gap. Germline V gene data show CDR1 as LGHNA and CDR2 as YSLEER. The CDR3 runs to 13 residues. CDR3 in amino acids: CASSQSTYQPQHF. As DNA, the CDR3 is TGCGCCAGCAGCCAAAGCACGTACCAGCCCCAGCATTTT.

This chain uses TRBV7-9 with TRBJ2-2, with D possibly TRBD2 on 6 matching bases. The CDR3 sequence is 14 residues long. V lost 8 bases, J lost 3 bases, and 13 bases lay in between. The germline V gene encodes CDR1 SEHNR and CDR2 FQNEAQ (reference sequence). CDR3 DNA: TGTGCCAGCCAAAGCTGGGAGGACACCGGGGAGCTGTTTTTT. Amino acids: CASQSWEDTGELFF. Full variable domain (rest looked up from reference TRBV7-9 and TRBJ2-2): DTGVSQNPRHKITKRGQNVTFRCDPISEHNRLYWYRQTLGQGPEFLTYFQNEAQLEKSRLLSDRFSAERPKGSFSTLEIQRTEQGDSAMYLCASQSWEDTGELFFGEGSRLTVL.

This clone has just a few counts. The chain links TRBV19 to TRBJ2-1, with 14 bases lining up with TRBD2. The V segment lost 4 bases and the J segment 14 bases; nucleotides outside the gene matches: 10. Looked up from germline, CDR1 is LNHDA and CDR2 is SQIVND (reference sequence). The CDR3 sequence is 15 residues long. The CDR3 reads CASSTGTSGSREKFF. The CDR3 coding sequence is TGTGCCAGTAGTACCGGGACTAGCGGGAGCCGAGAGAAGTTCTTC.

This clone was recorded a few times. The genes are TRBV6-5 and TRBJ2-1; 11 positions agree with TRBD2. Germline CDR1 and CDR2: MNHEY and SVGAGI. The CDR3 is 16 residues long. The trim removed 2 bases at V and 9 bases at J, leaving 9 bases unmatched. DNA for the CDR3: TGTGCCAGCAGTTACACCACTAGCGGGGGTAGAGGTGAGCAGTTCTTC. Its protein product is CASSYTTSGGRGEQFF.

The J gene is TRBJ2-2, the V gene TRBV9; D is perhaps TRBD1 (5 bases). The CDR3 contains 18 residues. Germline CDR1 is SGDLS and CDR2 is YYNGEE. With 0 bases removed from V and 4 bases from J, the gap between germline ends came to 19 bases. CDR3 nucleotide sequence: TGTGCCAGCAGCGTAGAGGGTTATGGTAGGGGTCGCACCGGGGAGCTGTTTTTT. It translates to CASSVEGYGRGRTGELFF.

This clone appeared a few times. The chain recombines TRBV29-1 with TRBJ2-2; D possibly corresponds to TRBD2 (5 bases). The V gene lost 3 bases and the J gene lost 3 bases, with 11 bases spanning the gap. From germline, CDR1 is SQVTM and CDR2 ANQGSEA. The CDR3 contains 14 residues. CDR3 in DNA: TGCAGCGTTGAGGGCGGGTCTGACACCGGGGAGCTGTTTTTT. It specifies CSVEGGSDTGELFF.

This clone was observed a few times. The chain couples TRBV11-2 to TRBJ2-5, with D tentatively TRBD2 (7 bases). With 3 bases removed from V and 1 base from J, the gap between germline ends came to 12 bases. This CDR3 region has 15 residues. The germline gives CDR1 SGHAT, CDR2 FQNNGV. The CDR3, as DNA: TGTGCCAGCAGCTTTCGCGGGGGCCCCCAAGAGACCCAGTACTTC. This gives the protein CASSFRGGPQETQYF. The whole variable domain, remainder taken from reference TRBV11-2 and TRBJ2-5, is EAGVAQSPRYKIIEKRQSVAFWCNPISGHATLYWYQQILGQGPKLLIQFQNNGVVDDSQLPKDRFSAERLKGVDSTLKIQPAKLEDSAVYLCASSFRGGPQETQYFGPGTRLLVL.

The chain couples TRBV9 to TRBJ2-5; 7 positions agree with TRBD2. J was trimmed by 3 bases and V by 4 bases; bases with no gene match: 12. Germline V CDR1 and CDR2: SGDLS, YYNGEE. The CDR3 loop spans 16 amino acids. CDR3 loop: CASSSSWGAGKETQYF. The DNA for the CDR3 is TGTGCCAGCAGCTCCTCTTGGGGAGCGGGAAAAGAGACCCAGTACTTC. Drawing the rest from reference TRBV9 and TRBJ2-5, the complete variable domain is DSGVTQTPKHLITATGQRVTLRCSPRSGDLSVYWYQQSLDQGLQFLIQYYNGEERAKGNILERFSAQQFPDLHSELNLSSLELGDSALYFCASSSSWGAGKETQYFGPGTRLLVL.

This clone appeared once. The chain recombines TRBV18 with TRBJ1-4, with 7 bases identical to TRBD1. CDR3 length equals 15 residues. The V gene's germline CDR1 is KGHSH and CDR2 LQKENI. J was trimmed by 5 bases and V by 6 bases; bases with no gene match: 9. The CDR3 reads CASSYRTGENEKLFF. As DNA, the CDR3 is TGTGCCAGCTCTTACAGGACAGGCGAAAATGAAAAACTGTTTTTT.

This chain joins TRBV4-3 and TRBJ2-7, with TRBD2 matching 12 bases. Germline-derived CDR1 and CDR2 are LGHNA and YSLEER. The CDR3 extends over 19 amino acids. V was clipped by 0 bases and J by 2 bases; unmatched bases: 11. CDR3 bases: TGCGCCAGCAGCCAAGATGAAGTAACGTCTAGCGGGGGGGCCTACGAGCAGTACTTC. It codes for CASSQDEVTSSGGAYEQYF.

This clone came up a few times. The chain's CDR3 is CASSFRRGWETQYF. CDR3 sequence (DNA): TGTGCCAGCAGCTTCCGCCGAGGTTGGGAGACCCAGTACTTC. The chain combines TRBV27 with TRBJ2-5; no definite D call. With 6 bases removed from V and 5 bases from J, the gap between germline ends came to 16 bases. The CDR3 runs to 14 residues. Germline V gene lookup returns CDR1 MNHEY and CDR2 SMNVEV (reference sequence).

The chain links TRBV4-3 to TRBJ2-2; tentative D call: TRBD1 (5 bases). The CDR3 sequence is 14 residues long. Germline CDR1 reads LGHNA; CDR2 reads YSLEER. V gave up 0 bases and J gave up 5 bases, with 7 bases separating them. The CDR3, as DNA: TGCGCCAGCAGCCAAGAAGACAGAACCGGGGAGCTGTTTTTT. Residues: CASSQEDRTGELFF.

This clone was recorded a few times. V gene TRBV29-1 combines with J gene TRBJ1-4; unclear D gene. The germline gives CDR1 SQVTM, CDR2 ANQGSEA. There are 13 residues in the CDR3. The V gene lost 1 base and the J gene lost 8 bases, with 11 bases spanning the gap. CDR3 DNA: TGCAGCGTTGAAGTCCGGGAGAGGGAAAAACTGTTTTTT. Amino acids: CSVEVREREKLFF.

This clone was recorded only once. The V call is TRBV5-1, the J call TRBJ2-2; perhaps TRBD1 as D (6 bases). Trimming took off 4 bases at V and 2 bases at J, with 15 bases between the two ends. Germline V gene data show CDR1 as SGHRS and CDR2 as YFSETQ. CDR3 size: 16 residues. CDR3 nucleotides: TGCGCCAGCAGCCCTCTTCTAGGGGGTAACACCGGGGAGCTGTTTTTT. Protein product: CASSPLLGGNTGELFF.

The CDR3 sequence: CASSPQQGKEQYF. For the CDR3, the DNA is TGTGCCAGCTCACCCCAACAGGGCAAAGAGCAGTACTTC. This chain joins TRBV18 and TRBJ2-7; D possibly corresponds to TRBD1 (6 bases). The CDR3 is 13 amino acids. V was cut by 3 bases and J by 7 bases, with 13 bases left in between. Germline assignment: CDR1 KGHSH and CDR2 LQKENI.

This clone came up a few times. This chain joins TRBV9 and TRBJ2-3; D possibly corresponds to TRBD2 (6 bases). Germline loops: CDR1 SGDLS, CDR2 YYNGEE. V lost 0 bases to trimming and J lost 0 bases, with 8 bases between them. This CDR3 is 15 amino acids long. In nucleotides, the CDR3 is TGTGCCAGCAGCGTAGGCGGGATTAGCACAGATACGCAGTATTTT. Protein product: CASSVGGISTDTQYF.

The sample holds a few counts of this clone. V gene TRBV5-1 combines with J gene TRBJ2-5, with a possible D match to TRBD1 (6 bases). The CDR3 runs 13 residues. From germline, CDR1 is SGHRS and CDR2 YFSETQ. Deletions cut 2 bases from V and 5 bases from J, with 10 bases between. In DNA form, the CDR3 reads TGCGCCAGCAGCTTTGGGGGCTGGGAGACCCAGTACTTC. It specifies CASSFGGWETQYF.

In this sample, this clone turned up a few times. The chain carries TRBV25-1 and TRBJ2-7; D is undetermined. This CDR3 has 11 residues. Trimming took 4 bases from V and 4 from J, leaving 5 bases between them. The germline gives CDR1 MGHDK, CDR2 SYGVNS. The CDR3: CASSGGYEQYF. CDR3 nucleotides: TGTGCCAGCAGTGGAGGATACGAGCAGTACTTC.

The chain combines TRBV27 with TRBJ1-2; tentatively, D is TRBD1 (6 bases). CDR3 length equals 13 residues. CDR1 is MNHEY and CDR2 is SMNVEV in the germline V gene (reference sequence). V was pared by 5 bases and J by 4 bases, with 11 bases between. The CDR3, as DNA: TGTGCCAGCAGTCCCACAGGGCCCTATGGCTACACCTTC. Translation: CASSPTGPYGYTF.

This clone occurred a few times. V is TRBV28 and J is TRBJ2-7, with 10 bases that match TRBD2. The CDR3 runs 15 residues. Per the germline V gene, CDR1 is MDHEN and CDR2 is SYDVKM. V trimming: 6 bases; J trimming: 7 bases; junction bases outside the gene matches: 12. CDR3 DNA sequence: TGTGCCAGCAGGGCCTGGACTAGCGGCCCTTCGGAGCAGTACTTC. Its translation is CASRAWTSGPSEQYF.

The V and J genes are TRBV4-1 and TRBJ2-4; 7 bases are a match to TRBD1. J lost 3 bases, V lost 1 base, and 12 bases had no gene match. The CDR3 totals 18 residues. Germline CDR1 reads MGHRA; CDR2 reads YSYEKL. CDR3 sequence: CASSQVGDRAFGKNIQYF. The CDR3 DNA follows: TGCGCCAGCAGCCAAGTGGGAGACAGGGCATTCGGCAAAAACATTCAGTACTTC.

The V call is TRBV21-1, the J call TRBJ2-1; no DNA check was done on the table's D call, TRBD2. TRBV21-1 is assigned pseudogene status. The CDR3 loop spans 17 amino acids. CDR3 loop: CASSNPAARLNYNEQFF. DNA of the CDR3: TGTGCCAGCAGCAACCCTGCAGCTAGGCTCAACTACAATGAGCAGTTCTTC.

This clone was counted between two and nine times. This rearrangement joins TRBV7-8 to TRBJ2-5, with 8 bases lining up with TRBD2. V was clipped by 6 bases and J by 1 base; unmatched bases: 7. CDR3 size: 15 residues. Germline V lookup: CDR1 SGHVS, CDR2 FQNEAQ. CDR3 in DNA: TGTGCCAGCAGTATACTAGCGGCAGGCCAAGAGACCCAGTACTTC. It translates to CASSILAAGQETQYF.

There are a few counts of this clone. V gene TRBV28 combines with J gene TRBJ2-1, with 7 bases that match TRBD2. Trimming at V came to 4 bases and at J to 5 bases, leaving 2 bases not matched to a gene. Germline V lookup: CDR1 MDHEN, CDR2 SYDVKM. The CDR3 sequence is 13 residues long. The CDR3 region has the DNA TGTGCCAGCAGTTGGGCGGGGGACAATGAGCAGTTCTTC. Protein sequence: CASSWAGDNEQFF.

This clone was detected only a few times. The chain employs TRBV6-5 and TRBJ2-7; the match to TRBD1 covers 7 bases. Germline values: CDR1 MNHEY, CDR2 SVGAGI. Losses at the gene ends were 4 bases for V and 3 bases for J; bases not matched to a gene: 6. This CDR3 comprises 14 residues. Written as DNA, the CDR3 is TGTGCCAGCAGTTCCTTGGGACAGAGCTACGAGCAGTACTTC. This codes for CASSSLGQSYEQYF.